A selection of T cell receptor beta chains follows, all from one sample in a study of T cell responses to AZD1222 COVID-19 vaccine. Here immunoSEQ multiplex PCR was the method, and the copy in TCRdb shows in-frame clones only, minus some. The sample includes about 150,000 clones, around 87% seen only once; the top ten take roughly a tenth. The source was peripheral blood, collected 28 days after the second AZD1222 dose. The receptors were sampled from an adult who received the AZD1222 COVID-19 vaccine. CDR3s include the opening cysteine and the closing phenylalanine or tryptophan.

>TRBJ2-5|TRBV20-1
CSPEETQYF
>TRBJ1-3|TRBV4-3
CASSQDRASGNTIYF
>TRBJ2-7|TRBV6-2/TRBV6-3
CASSYSSGRAYEQYF
>TRBJ2-5|TRBV28
CASTSGTGERETQYF
>TRBJ1-4|TRBV7-2
CASSPSGQGGLGEKLFF
>TRBJ2-3|TRBV5-4
CASSLVGGGADTQYF
>TRBJ2-3|TRBV2
CASREREARFYF
>TRBJ1-3|TRBV25-1
CASSRAGQEGTIYF
>TRBJ2-7|TRBV2
CARRAKSSYEQYF
>TRBJ2-3|TRBV7-3
CASSLWTSGSSTDTQYF
>TRBJ2-1|TRBV25-1
CASSSYNEQFF
>TRBJ2-3|TRBV4-2
CASSQLGTTSTDTQYF
>TRBJ1-5|TRBV28
CASSPPGGNQPQHF